The clone carrying this T cell receptor (beta chain) was recorded only once. In the PCR, 60 Vbeta and 13 Jbeta primers were used. Profiled with immunoSEQ multiplex PCR; TCRdb holds only in-frame clones, not every one. The data contain about 180,000 clones, roughly three quarters of them seen just once; the ten biggest clones take up around 14%. Trimming removed 10 bases at V and 4 bases at J, with 13 bases between. Germline CDR1 reads SNHLY; CDR2 reads FYNNEI. The CDR3 runs 12 residues. The data belong to a study of cytomegalovirus exposure and HLA in healthy donors. What was sequenced was PBMCs. The clonotype originates from a woman aged 45-65 years in good health and CMV-seropositive. The genes are TRBV2 and TRBJ1-2; TRBD1 might be the D (6 bases). CDR3: CATLGGSYGYTF. Here the CDR3 DNA reads TGTGCCACCTTAGGGGGTTCCTATGGCTACACCTTC. Combining the CDR3 with reference TRBV2 and TRBJ1-2 gives the whole variable domain EPEVTQTPSHQVTQMGQEVILRCVPISNHLYFYWYRQILGQKVEFLVSFYNNEISEKSEIFDDQFSVERPDGSNFTLKIRSTKLEDSAMYFCATLGGSYGYTFGSGTRLTVV.